This T cell receptor (beta chain) is drawn from a study of cytomegalovirus exposure and HLA in healthy donors. V lost 5 bases to trimming and J lost 1 base, with 14 bases between them. This CDR3 has 15 residues. Germline values: CDR1 MNHNS, CDR2 SASEGT. This clone was recorded a few times. The primer mix had 60 Vbeta and 13 Jbeta primers. Assay: immunoSEQ multiplex PCR; the TCRdb copy retains only in-frame clones and omits some. The sample records some 160,000 clones, approximately 86% being singletons. The chain uses TRBV6-1 and TRBJ1-1; D is perhaps TRBD1 (6 bases). The sequencing sample was made of PBMCs. The receptor was isolated from a woman aged 18-29 years in good health and CMV-seronegative. This chain's CDR3 is CASSSKEGGNTEAFF. CDR3 sequence (DNA): TGTGCCAGCAGTTCTAAGGAAGGGGGGAACACTGAAGCTTTCTTT.